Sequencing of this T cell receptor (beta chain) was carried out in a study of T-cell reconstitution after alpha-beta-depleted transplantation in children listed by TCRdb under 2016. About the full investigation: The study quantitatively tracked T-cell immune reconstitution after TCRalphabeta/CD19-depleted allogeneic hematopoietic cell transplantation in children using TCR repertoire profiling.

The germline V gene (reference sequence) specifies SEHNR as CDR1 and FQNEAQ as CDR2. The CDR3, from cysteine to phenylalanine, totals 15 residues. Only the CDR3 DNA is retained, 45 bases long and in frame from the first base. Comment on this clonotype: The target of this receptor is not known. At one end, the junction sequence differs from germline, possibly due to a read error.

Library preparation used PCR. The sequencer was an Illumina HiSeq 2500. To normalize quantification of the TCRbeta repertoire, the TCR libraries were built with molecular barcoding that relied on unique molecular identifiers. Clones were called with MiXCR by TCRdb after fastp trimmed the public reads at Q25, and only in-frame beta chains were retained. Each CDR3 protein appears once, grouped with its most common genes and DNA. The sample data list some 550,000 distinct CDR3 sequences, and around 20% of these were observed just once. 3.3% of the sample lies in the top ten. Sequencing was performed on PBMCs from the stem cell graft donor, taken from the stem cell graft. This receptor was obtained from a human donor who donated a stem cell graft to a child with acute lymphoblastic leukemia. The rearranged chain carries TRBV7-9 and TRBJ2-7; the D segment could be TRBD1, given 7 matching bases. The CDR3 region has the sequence CASIKPGGIGYDQYF. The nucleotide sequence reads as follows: TGTGCCAGCATTAAACCAGGGGGGATCGGCTACGACCAGTACTTC.